Listed here are 32 T cell receptor beta chains from one sample, sequenced in a study of spatial heterogeneity in lung cancer. The time point: blood at routine non-recurrence follow-up after resection. Sequencing of whole RNA from tumor, nontumor lung or frozen PBMC involved no sorting. Each CDR3 protein gets one entry after TCRdb re-called the 5' RACE reads with MiXCR. This sample has about 120,000 distinct CDR3 sequences, with 9.5% to 15% found just once. The specimen was PBMCs, collected at follow-up. Source of these receptors: a male donor with early-stage non-small cell lung cancer.

This clonotype was counted a few times. This sequence joins TRBV5-1 and TRBJ2-3, with a tentative D call TRBD1 (6 bases). CDR3 length equals 15 residues. Trimming took 3 bases from V and 1 from J, leaving 12 bases between them. Germline loops: CDR1 SGHRS, CDR2 YFSETQ. The chain's CDR3 is CASSSGTRGTDTQYF. As DNA, the CDR3 is TGCGCCAGCAGCTCCGGGACACGGGGCACAGATACGCAGTATTTT.

Details on this clonotype: This may be a read error: a much more frequent sequence differs by one nucleotide. The rearrangement links TRBV6-2 or TRBV6-3 to TRBJ2-7; D is unclear. Trimming removed 6 bases from V and 0 bases from J, with 3 bases in between. In germline, CDR1 is MNHEY, CDR2 SVGEGT. The CDR3 consists of 11 residues. CDR3 loop: CASRDSYEQYF. For the CDR3, the DNA is TGTGCCAGCAGGGACTCCTACGAGCAGTACTTC.

The J gene is TRBJ2-1, the V gene TRBV3-1; D is possibly TRBD2 (6 bases). Germline V gene lookup returns CDR1 LGHDT and CDR2 YNNKEL (reference sequence). The V gene lost 4 bases and the J gene lost 2 bases, with 9 bases spanning the gap. The CDR3 contains 14 residues. DNA for the CDR3: TGTGCCAGCAGCCCCACGGGGGCCTACAATGAGCAGTTCTTC. Its translation: CASSPTGAYNEQFF.

This clonotype was seen many times. The rearrangement uses TRBV9 and TRBJ2-2, with D perhaps matching TRBD2 (5 bases). The CDR3 is made up of 15 amino acids. V was cut by 0 bases and J by 4 bases, with 10 bases left in between. Germline assignment: CDR1 SGDLS and CDR2 YYNGEE. The chain's CDR3 is CASSVVASSTGELFF. CDR3 coding DNA: TGTGCCAGCAGCGTAGTGGCTAGCTCCACCGGGGAGCTGTTTTTT.

This clonotype was observed at least ten times. The chain joins TRBV28 to TRBJ2-2; TRBD1 or TRBD2 may be the D gene (5 bases each). Germline values: CDR1 MDHEN, CDR2 SYDVKM. CDR3 length equals 15 residues. Trimming shortened V by 3 bases and J by 0 bases, and 8 bases separated the two germline ends. CDR3 region: CASSFGGPNTGELFF. CDR3 in DNA: TGTGCCAGCAGTTTTGGGGGACCGAACACCGGGGAGCTGTTTTTT.

This clonotype was picked up many times. The gene calls are TRBV25-1 and TRBJ1-2; D not resolved. Germline V CDR1 and CDR2: MGHDK, SYGVNS. The CDR3 runs 10 residues. The V gene lost 3 bases and the J gene lost 7 bases, with 3 bases spanning the gap. CDR3 bases: TGTGCCAGCAGTGATTTTGGCTACACCTTC. It encodes CASSDFGYTF.

This clonotype occurred a few times. This chain links TRBV2 with TRBJ2-2; 8 bases align to TRBD1. The length of the CDR3 is 16 residues. Unmatched junction bases numbered 10, after V lost 2 bases and J lost 8 bases. The germline gives CDR1 SNHLY, CDR2 FYNNEI. Here the CDR3 reads CASSERTGRLSGELFF. The CDR3, as DNA: TGTGCCAGCAGTGAACGGACAGGGAGACTTAGTGGGGAGCTGTTTTTT.

In its sample, this clonotype was seen many times. This chain connects TRBV12-3 or TRBV12-4 to TRBJ1-2; tentative D call: TRBD1 (5 bases). V lost 3 bases and J 2 bases, leaving 10 bases between the germline ends. The CDR3 is 14 residues long. The CDR3 spells CASSLKGVNYGYTF. CDR3 DNA: TGTGCCAGCAGTTTGAAAGGGGTCAACTATGGCTACACCTTC.

This clonotype turned up a few times. This chain uses TRBV12-3 or TRBV12-4 with TRBJ2-7; D is unresolved. V gave up 6 bases and J gave up 2 bases, with 11 bases separating them. The CDR3 length is 13 residues. CDR3 DNA sequence: TGTGCCAGCAGATCGACTGCCACCTACGAGCAGTACTTC. As protein: CASRSTATYEQYF.

This clonotype has a count of ten or more. This sequence joins TRBV5-5 and TRBJ1-5; no definite D call. Germline lookup yields CDR1 SGHKS and CDR2 YYEKEE (reference sequence). The CDR3 length is 12 residues. V was trimmed by 1 base and J by 9 bases, leaving 8 bases between them. Here the CDR3 reads CASSLQDRPQHF. The CDR3 bases are TGTGCCAGCAGCTTGCAGGATCGGCCCCAGCATTTT.

This clonotype has a handful of counts. The chain links TRBV24-1 to TRBJ2-3, with 13 bases identical to TRBD2. This CDR3 is built from 14 residues. Trimming took 9 bases from V and 4 from J; bases not matched to a gene: 3. Germline CDR1 and CDR2: KGHDR and SFDVKD. CDR3 in amino acids: CATSTSGGADTQYF. The CDR3 DNA sequence: TGTGCCACCTCAACTAGCGGGGGGGCAGATACGCAGTATTTT.

This clonotype was picked up many times. This chain joins TRBV7-2 and TRBJ2-7; D remains unclear. V shed 6 bases and J shed 2 bases, with 14 bases lying between them. The germline gives CDR1 SGHTA, CDR2 FQGNSA. The CDR3 consists of 14 residues. This CDR3 reads CASRLQGSPYEQYF. The CDR3 bases are TGTGCCAGCAGACTTCAAGGCTCCCCCTACGAGCAGTACTTC.

This clonotype has more than one count but fewer than ten. The rearrangement joins TRBV7-9 to TRBJ2-1, with D maybe TRBD2 (6 bases). V dropped 5 bases and J dropped 5 bases, with 19 bases sitting between them. Germline loops: CDR1 SEHNR, CDR2 FQNEAQ (reference sequence). This CDR3 has 16 amino acids. The CDR3 reads CASSPLRGSPDNEQFF. CDR3 DNA: TGTGCCAGCAGCCCACTGCGGGGCTCTCCGGACAATGAGCAGTTCTTC.

In its sample, this clonotype was seen many times. The gene calls are TRBV12-3 or TRBV12-4 and TRBJ2-5; possible D gene TRBD2, 6 bases. The length of the CDR3 is 13 residues. V was pared by 4 bases and J by 5 bases, with 11 bases between. The CDR3 protein is CASSWRAEETQYF. The CDR3 DNA is TGTGCCAGCAGTTGGAGGGCGGAGGAGACCCAGTACTTC.

This clonotype showed up just a few times. V gene TRBV7-9 combines with J gene TRBJ1-1; TRBD1 aligns across 8 bases. CDR1 is SEHNR, CDR2 FQNEAQ, per germline (reference sequence). The V segment lost 1 base and the J segment 5 bases; nucleotides outside the gene matches: 3. The CDR3 is 14 residues long. As DNA, the CDR3 is TGTGCCAGCAGCTTAGAAACAGGGGGGACTGAAGCTTTCTTT. Its translation: CASSLETGGTEAFF. The whole variable domain, remainder taken from reference TRBV7-9 and TRBJ1-1, is DTGVSQNPRHKITKRGQNVTFRCDPISEHNRLYWYRQTLGQGPEFLTYFQNEAQLEKSRLLSDRFSAERPKGSFSTLEIQRTEQGDSAMYLCASSLETGGTEAFFGQGTRLTVV.

This clonotype was counted between two and nine times. This chain joins TRBV28 and TRBJ1-6, with D tentatively TRBD1 (5 bases). This CDR3 contains 14 residues. Trimming removed 6 bases from V and 7 bases from J, with 13 bases in between. CDR1 and CDR2 (germline): MDHEN, SYDVKM. The CDR3 protein is CASSPTPGNSPLHF. The CDR3, as DNA: TGTGCCAGCAGCCCTACCCCAGGGAATTCACCCCTCCACTTT.

The chain combines TRBV5-4 with TRBJ2-1; perhaps D is TRBD1 or TRBD2 (5 bases each). The germline V and J ends were trimmed by 3 bases and 6 bases, with 10 bases remaining between them. Germline V lookup: CDR1 SGHNT, CDR2 YYREEE (reference sequence). CDR3 length: 13 residues. This CDR3 reads CASSSQRGNEQFF. The DNA of the CDR3 is TGTGCCAGCAGCTCCCAGAGGGGCAATGAGCAGTTCTTC.

This clonotype was observed at least ten times. The rearrangement uses TRBV24-1 and TRBJ2-3, with D possibly being TRBD1 (6 bases). Germline V CDR1 and CDR2: KGHDR, SFDVKD. Trimming pared 3 bases from V and 5 bases from J, leaving 14 bases between. The length of the CDR3 is 15 residues. CDR3: CATSDPKGGEDTQYF. As DNA, the CDR3 is TGTGCCACCAGTGATCCAAAAGGGGGAGAAGATACGCAGTATTTT.

The genes are TRBV29-1 and TRBJ2-1, with TRBD2 matching over 11 bases. The junction had 11 bases not matched to a gene; V was cut back by 6 bases and J by 4 bases. CDR1 and CDR2 from the germline V gene are SQVTM and ANQGSEA. This CDR3 has 16 amino acids. Here the CDR3 reads CSVGASGGTIYNEQFF. Here the CDR3 DNA reads TGCAGCGTCGGAGCTAGCGGGGGGACTATATACAATGAGCAGTTCTTC.

This clonotype turned up a few times. The V gene is TRBV20-1, the J gene TRBJ1-3; D is perhaps TRBD1 (5 bases). This CDR3 has 14 residues. Germline CDR1 is DFQATT and CDR2 is SNEGSKA (reference sequence). V was clipped by 5 bases and J by 11 bases, with 22 bases between them. The CDR3 DNA follows: TGCAGTGCTCCCTCCGGGGCCTTCTCGGGGCCCATATATTTT. This sequence encodes CSAPSGAFSGPIYF.

Points on this clonotype: A much larger clonotype is one base distant, so this may be a read error. The V call is TRBV12-3 or TRBV12-4, the J call TRBJ1-1, with D possibly matching TRBD1 (5 bases). The CDR3 is 16 residues long. V lost 6 bases and J 5 bases, leaving 22 bases between the germline ends. The CDR3 coding sequence is TGTGCCAGCAGCCCTAGAACTGGGGGGTACGGGACTGAAGCTTTCTTT. Translated: CASSPRTGGYGTEAFF.

This clonotype was seen a handful of times. This chain links TRBV10-3 with TRBJ1-6; D unclear. V lost 3 bases and J 6 bases, leaving 9 bases between the germline ends. The V gene's germline CDR1 is ENHRY and CDR2 SYGVKD. CDR3 size: 14 residues. CDR3 nucleotide sequence: TGTGCCATCAGTGACGACACAGTTAATTCACCCCTCCACTTT. Translated, it gives CAISDDTVNSPLHF.

This clonotype occurred a few times. The chain employs TRBV5-1 and TRBJ1-6; D call uncertain. Germline V gene lookup returns CDR1 SGHRS and CDR2 YFSETQ. The V and J ends lost 2 bases and 0 bases respectively, with 18 bases between them. The CDR3 is made up of 19 amino acids. The CDR3 sequence is CASSFGDDTVRSYNSPLHF. CDR3 nucleotide sequence: TGCGCCAGCAGCTTTGGGGATGACACGGTGCGCTCCTATAATTCACCCCTCCACTTT. Full variable domain (outside the CDR3, taken from reference TRBV5-1 and TRBJ1-6): KAGVTQTPRYLIKTRGQQVTLSCSPISGHRSVSWYQQTPGQGLQFLFEYFSETQRNKGNFPGRFSGRQFSNSRSEMNVSTLELGDSALYLCASSFGDDTVRSYNSPLHFGNGTRLTVT.

This clonotype has at least ten counts. The V and J genes are TRBV27 and TRBJ1-1, with a possible D match to TRBD1 (6 bases). Germline V lookup: CDR1 MNHEY, CDR2 SMNVEV (reference sequence). V lost 4 bases to trimming and J lost 10 bases, with 16 bases between them. CDR3 length: 13 amino acids. Here the CDR3 DNA reads TGTGCCAGCAGTTCAAGGACAGCCCGAAGAGCTTTCTTT. This codes for CASSSRTARRAFF.

This clonotype was picked up a small number of times. The chain has TRBV10-3 and TRBJ2-1, with 8 bases matching TRBD1. Germline CDR1 and CDR2: ENHRY and SYGVKD. The CDR3 extends over 17 amino acids. Germline trimming cut 2 bases from V and 5 bases from J; bases unmatched to any gene: 11. This chain's CDR3 is CAISEGPGTGSNNEQFF. The CDR3, as DNA: TGTGCCATCAGTGAGGGCCCAGGGACAGGATCCAACAATGAGCAGTTCTTC.

This clonotype was found a few times. This chain joins TRBV30 and TRBJ2-5; D remains unclear. CDR1 GTSNPN and CDR2 SVGIG come from the germline V gene (reference sequence). The germline V and J ends were trimmed by 0 bases and 7 bases, with 15 bases remaining between them. The CDR3 runs 14 residues. The chain's CDR3 is CAWSVKGYRSTQYF. The CDR3 DNA sequence: TGTGCCTGGAGTGTAAAAGGGTACCGGTCGACCCAGTACTTC.

This chain links TRBV28 with TRBJ2-1; 8 nucleotides align to TRBD2. J was trimmed by 0 bases and V by 4 bases; bases with no gene match: 8. Germline CDR1 is MDHEN and CDR2 is SYDVKM. The CDR3 length is 17 residues. The CDR3 spells CASSSAGAVISYNEQFF. In DNA, the CDR3 is TGTGCCAGCAGTTCAGCGGGGGCCGTCATCTCCTACAATGAGCAGTTCTTC.

The chain employs TRBV12-5 and TRBJ2-7; D is perhaps TRBD1 (6 bases). The CDR3 is 21 amino acids. Trimming took 2 bases from V and 4 from J, leaving 33 bases between them. Germline assignment: CDR1 LGHNT and CDR2 FRNRAP. CDR3 loop: CASGLTSSEDRRTSTRYEQYF. CDR3 DNA: TGTGCTAGTGGTTTGACTTCCTCGGAGGACAGACGCACCTCAACCCGGTACGAGCAGTACTTC. The whole variable domain, filled in from reference TRBV12-5 and TRBJ2-7, reads DARVTQTPRHKVTEMGQEVTMRCQPILGHNTVFWYRQTMMQGLELLAYFRNRAPLDDSGMPKDRFSAEMPDATLATLKIQPSEPRDSAVYFCASGLTSSEDRRTSTRYEQYFGPGTRLTVT.

This clonotype was counted ten times or more. This chain joins TRBV6-2 or TRBV6-3 and TRBJ1-5; D gene ambiguous. V lost 5 bases and J 4 bases, leaving 12 bases between the germline ends. The V gene's germline CDR1 is MNHEY and CDR2 SVGEGT. The CDR3 is made up of 14 amino acids. The CDR3 loop reads CASSPGLENQPQHF. CDR3 bases: TGTGCCAGCAGTCCCGGATTAGAGAATCAGCCCCAGCATTTT.

This clonotype was counted ten times or more. The chain is built from TRBV10-3 and TRBJ1-1; the D is unclear. The V gene's germline CDR1 is ENHRY and CDR2 SYGVKD. The CDR3 totals 12 residues. Between the trimmed V and J ends, which lost 10 bases and 4 bases, there was a span of 13 bases. The CDR3 DNA reads TGTGCCAGAAGAGGGCGGCCCACTGAAGCTTTCTTT. As protein: CARRGRPTEAFF.

In this sample, this clonotype turned up many times. The genes are TRBV28 and TRBJ2-7; 9 bases fit TRBD1. The V gene's germline CDR1 is MDHEN and CDR2 SYDVKM. Germline trimming cut 6 bases from V and 6 bases from J; bases unmatched to any gene: 12. CDR3 length equals 15 residues. The CDR3 DNA reads TGTGCCAGCAGGCAAAGGGACAGGGTTTCTAGCGAGCAGTACTTC. Protein sequence: CASRQRDRVSSEQYF.

This clonotype was counted ten times or more. The chain employs TRBV7-2 and TRBJ1-2, with a possible D match to TRBD1 (5 bases). This CDR3 is built from 13 residues. Germline CDR1 and CDR2: SGHTA and FQGNSA. V was trimmed by 7 bases and J by 8 bases, leaving 17 bases between them. This CDR3 reads CASTPFRTGGYTF. For the CDR3, the DNA is TGTGCCAGCACCCCCTTCAGAACAGGAGGCTACACCTTC.